The source of this TCR beta chain is a study of cytomegalovirus exposure and HLA in healthy donors. Findings of the study overall: The study listed roughly 160 cytomegalovirus-associated TCR beta chains. Cytomegalovirus status was reportedly diagnosed by the classifier with high specificity and sensitivity. First-cohort TCR clusters were later found to tend to co-occur in the roughly 130 validation repertoires.

As concerns this clone: Its target is not known.

Sequencing was performed with immunoSEQ multiplex PCR; in TCRdb, only in-frame clones are kept and a portion is missing. The sample lists 100,000 to 130,000 clones; roughly 84% were seen once. The donors were in the approximately 120-subject validation cohort; that cohort was separate from the roughly 730-subject first cohort. The TCR originated in a woman aged 18 to 35 in good health and CMV-seronegative. The sample taken for sequencing was PBMCs.

The CDR3 DNA reads TGTGCCAGCAGTGAAGGGCCGATCACAGATACGCAGTATTTT. Its protein product is CASSEGPITDTQYF. The chain links TRBV2 to TRBJ2-3; no reliable D call. CDR1 is SNHLY and CDR2 is FYNNEI in the germline V gene. There are 14 residues in the CDR3. V lost 1 base and J 2 bases, leaving 7 bases between the germline ends.